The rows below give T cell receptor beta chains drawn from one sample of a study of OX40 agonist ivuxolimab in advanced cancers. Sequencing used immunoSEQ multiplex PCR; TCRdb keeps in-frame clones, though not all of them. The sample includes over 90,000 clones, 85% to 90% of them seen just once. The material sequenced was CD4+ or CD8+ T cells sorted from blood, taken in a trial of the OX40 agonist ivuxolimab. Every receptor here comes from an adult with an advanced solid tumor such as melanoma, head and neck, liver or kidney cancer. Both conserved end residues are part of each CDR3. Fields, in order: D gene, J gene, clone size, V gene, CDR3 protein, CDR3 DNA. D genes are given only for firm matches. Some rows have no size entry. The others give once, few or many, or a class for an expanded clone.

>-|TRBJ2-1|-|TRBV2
CASSQSFRSGNEQFF
TGTGCCAGCAGTCAATCTTTCAGGTCGGGCAATGAGCAGTTCTTC
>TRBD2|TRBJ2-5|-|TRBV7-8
CASKAGGFQETQYF
TGTGCCAGCAAAGCGGGAGGTTTCCAAGAGACCCAGTACTTC
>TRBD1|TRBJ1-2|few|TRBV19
CASSEQGSPYYGYTF
TGTGCCAGTAGTGAACAGGGGAGTCCCTACTATGGCTACACCTTC
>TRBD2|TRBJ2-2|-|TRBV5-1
CASSLGLAGGPSTGELFF
TGCGCCAGCAGCTTGGGACTAGCGGGAGGGCCTAGCACCGGGGAGCTGTTTTTT
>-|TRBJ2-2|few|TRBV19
CASSMWGRNTGELFF
TGTGCCAGTAGTATGTGGGGTCGGAACACCGGGGAGCTGTTTTTT
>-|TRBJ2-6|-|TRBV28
CASSPTGGANVLTF
TGTGCCAGCAGTCCGACCGGGGGGGCCAACGTCCTGACTTTC
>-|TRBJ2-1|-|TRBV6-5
CASRDTYNEQFF
TGTGCCAGCAGGGACACTTACAATGAGCAGTTCTTC
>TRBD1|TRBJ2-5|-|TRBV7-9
CASSSTGSTRGETQYF
TGTGCCAGCAGCTCGACAGGGAGTACAAGAGGGGAGACCCAGTACTTC
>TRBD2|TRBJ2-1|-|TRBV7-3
CASSPGTSGNNEQFF
TGTGCCAGCAGCCCCGGGACTAGCGGGAACAATGAGCAGTTCTTC
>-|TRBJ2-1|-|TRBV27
CATSRGLDGNEQFF
TGTGCCACCTCCCGGGGATTGGATGGCAATGAGCAGTTCTTC
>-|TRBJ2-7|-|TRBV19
CASSEGTAYEQYF
TGTGCCAGTAGTGAAGGGACGGCCTACGAGCAGTACTTC
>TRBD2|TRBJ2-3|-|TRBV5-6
CASSLSSGTSTDTQYF
TGTGCCAGCAGCTTGTCTAGCGGGACTAGCACAGATACGCAGTATTTT
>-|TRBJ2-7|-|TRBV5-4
CASSLPTGEQYF
TGTGCCAGCAGCTTGCCCACGGGGGAGCAGTACTTC